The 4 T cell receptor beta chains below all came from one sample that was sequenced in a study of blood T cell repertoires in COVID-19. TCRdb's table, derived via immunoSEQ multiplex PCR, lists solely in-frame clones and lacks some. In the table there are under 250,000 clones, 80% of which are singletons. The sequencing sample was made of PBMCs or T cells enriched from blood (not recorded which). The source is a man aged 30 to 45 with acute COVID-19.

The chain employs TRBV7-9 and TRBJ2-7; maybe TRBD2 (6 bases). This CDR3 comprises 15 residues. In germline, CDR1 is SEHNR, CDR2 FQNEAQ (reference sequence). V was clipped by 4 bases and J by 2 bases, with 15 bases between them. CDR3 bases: TGTGCCAGCAGCTCGATGGAGGGAAAGGCCTACGAGCAGTACTTC. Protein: CASSSMEGKAYEQYF.

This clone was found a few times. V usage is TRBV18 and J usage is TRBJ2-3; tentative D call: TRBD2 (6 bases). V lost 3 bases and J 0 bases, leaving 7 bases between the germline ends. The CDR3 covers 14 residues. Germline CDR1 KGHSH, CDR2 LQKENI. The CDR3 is CASSPGTSTDTQYF. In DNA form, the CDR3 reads TGTGCCAGCTCACCGGGGACTAGCACAGATACGCAGTATTTT.

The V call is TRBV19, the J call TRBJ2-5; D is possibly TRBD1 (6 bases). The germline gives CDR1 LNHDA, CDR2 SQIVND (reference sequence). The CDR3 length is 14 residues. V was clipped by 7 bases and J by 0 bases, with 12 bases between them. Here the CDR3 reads CASNRGQYQETQYF. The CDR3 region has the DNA TGTGCCAGTAACCGAGGACAGTACCAAGAGACCCAGTACTTC.

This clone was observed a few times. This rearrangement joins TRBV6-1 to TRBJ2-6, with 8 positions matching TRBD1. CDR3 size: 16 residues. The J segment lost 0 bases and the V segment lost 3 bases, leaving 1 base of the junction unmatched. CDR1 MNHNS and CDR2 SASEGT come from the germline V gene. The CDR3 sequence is CASSDGTGSGANVLTF. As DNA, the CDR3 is TGTGCCAGCAGTGATGGGACAGGCTCTGGGGCCAACGTCCTGACTTTC.